The clone carrying this T cell receptor (beta chain) was seen more than once but under ten times. V dropped 0 bases and J dropped 6; count of bases not matched to a gene: 4. The CDR3 is made up of 15 amino acids. Germline CDR1 reads SGHNT; CDR2 reads YYREEE (reference sequence). During its preparation, the TCRbeta library received unique molecular identifiers. TCRdb reanalysed the PCR reads using MiXCR and keeps one entry per CDR3 protein. The repertoire consists of about 690,000 distinct CDR3 sequences, with about 15% occurring once and the leading ten covering approximately 1.1%. The sample belongs to a study of T-cell reconstitution after alpha-beta-depleted transplantation in children.

This receptor was identified in a human donor who donated a stem cell graft to a child with acute myeloid leukemia. The chain carries TRBV5-4 and TRBJ2-3, with 10 bases that match TRBD2. Sequencing used PBMCs from the stem cell graft donor, obtained from the stem cell graft. The CDR3 loop is CASSLERGGRDTQYF. The CDR3 coding sequence is TGTGCCAGCAGCTTGGAGCGGGGGGGCCGGGATACGCAGTATTTT.